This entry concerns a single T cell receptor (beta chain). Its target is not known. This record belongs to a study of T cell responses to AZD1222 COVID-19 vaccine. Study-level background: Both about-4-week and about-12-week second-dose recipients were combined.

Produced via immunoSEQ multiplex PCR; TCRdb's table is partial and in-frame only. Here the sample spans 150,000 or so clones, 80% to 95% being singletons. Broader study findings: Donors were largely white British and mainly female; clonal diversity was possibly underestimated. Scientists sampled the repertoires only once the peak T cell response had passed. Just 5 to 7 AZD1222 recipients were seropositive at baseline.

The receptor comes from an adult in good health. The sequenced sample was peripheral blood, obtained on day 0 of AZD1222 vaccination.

For the CDR3, the DNA is TGCGCCAGCAGCTTGTGGGGGACCTCTGGGGCCAACGTCCTGACTTTC. Amino acid sequence: CASSLWGTSGANVLTF. This chain connects TRBV5-1 to TRBJ2-6, with D possibly being TRBD1 or TRBD2 (5 bases each). In germline, CDR1 is SGHRS, CDR2 YFSETQ. The V and J ends lost 1 base and 0 bases respectively, with 8 bases between them. CDR3 size: 16 residues. Looking up the rest from reference TRBV5-1 and TRBJ2-6 gives the full variable domain: KAGVTQTPRYLIKTRGQQVTLSCSPISGHRSVSWYQQTPGQGLQFLFEYFSETQRNKGNFPGRFSGRQFSNSRSEMNVSTLELGDSALYLCASSLWGTSGANVLTFGAGSRLTVL.